This T cell receptor beta chain was recovered during a study of post-analysis software for immune sequencing data. Unique molecular identifiers featured in each of the TCR beta cDNA libraries. TCRdb re-called the PCR reads through MiXCR, storing one row per CDR3 protein. The sample records about 770,000 distinct CDR3 sequences, 46% being singletons. This TCR came from a girl aged 5-17 years with multiple sclerosis. The sequenced material came from blood.

The CDR3 spells CSVQQGGNSYEQYF. In DNA form, the CDR3 reads TGCAGCGTACAACAAGGTGGGAACTCCTACGAGCAGTACTTC. The chain is built from TRBV29-1 and TRBJ2-7; D gene ambiguous. Germline V CDR1 and CDR2: SQVTM, ANQGSEA. The CDR3 sequence is 14 residues long. Trimming stripped 6 bases from V and 0 bases from J, with 15 bases between.